Listed below are T cell receptor beta chains from one sample, sequenced in a study of tumor and adjacent non-tumor tissue in lung cancer. From the multiplex PCR reads, TCRdb called clonotypes with MiXCR, one entry per CDR3 protein. The sample has approximately 90,000 distinct CDR3 sequences; 76% are singletons. The sample consisted of distant non-tumor lung tissue. Receptors were obtained from a woman in her forties or fifties with non-small cell lung cancer. CDR3s include the opening cysteine and the closing phenylalanine or tryptophan. The order of the fields is CDR3 length, V gene, J gene, clone size, D gene, CDR3 DNA, CDR3 protein. The D gene is left open where the match is weak. Size values are once, few and many counts, or a class for expanded clones, and some rows have none.

16,TRBV6-5,TRBJ2-7,.,TRBD1,TGTGACAACAGGAAACTATGGACAGGGAGCGGCTACGAGCAGTACTTC,CDNRKLWTGSGYEQYF
16,TRBV11-2,TRBJ2-3,.,.,TGTGCCAGCAACTTGTGGGGCCAGCTAGCGACAGGTAAGCAGTATTTT,CASNLWGQLATGKQYF
16,TRBV12-3/TRBV12-4,TRBJ2-2,.,.,TGTCCCAGCAGTTTAGAGACAGAGACAAACATCGGGGAGCTGTTTTTT,CPSSLETETNIGELFF
14,TRBV6-5,TRBJ1-1,once,.,TGTGCCAGCAGCTACAGCAGCATGAACACTGAAGCTTCCTTT,CASSYSSMNTEASF
17,TRBV4-2,TRBJ2-4,.,.,TGCACCAGCAGCCTAAATTCGGGGGGCGCGGACAAAAACATTCAGTACTTC,CTSSLNSGGADKNIQYF
13,TRBV6-5,TRBJ2-2,.,.,TGTGCCAGCAGTTTTCTGAACATCGGGAAGCTGTTTTTT,CASSFLNIGKLFF
13,TRBV11-2,TRBJ2-1,.,.,TGTGCCAGCGACGAGATCCGGGGGCCAGGGCAGTTCTTC,CASDEIRGPGQFF
14,TRBV12-3/TRBV12-4,TRBJ2-5,.,.,TGTGCCAGCAGTTGGGACGGGGTGAAAGGGATCCAGTACTTC,CASSWDGVKGIQYF
14,TRBV7-9,TRBJ2-2,.,.,TGTGCCAGCAGCAAGAATCCGAACACCGGGAAGCCGTTTTTT,CASSKNPNTGKPFF
14,TRBV29-1,TRBJ2-1,many,TRBD2,TGCAGCGTTCGGGGGGAGAGCTCCTACAATGAGCAGTTCTTC,CSVRGESSYNEQFF
15,TRBV5-1,TRBJ2-3,.,.,TGCGCCAGTAGCGTACCTAGCGAGAGGACAGATACGCAGTATTTT,CASSVPSERTDTQYF
15,TRBV6-5,TRBJ1-3,few,.,TGTGCCAGCAGTTCACATGCAGGGTCTGGAAACACCATATATTTT,CASSSHAGSGNTIYF
16,TRBV10-3,TRBJ2-5,many,TRBD1,TGTGCCATCAGTGAGCCTCCGGGACAGGGGCAAGAGACCCAGTACTTC,CAISEPPGQGQETQYF
13,TRBV7-8,TRBJ1-1,many,TRBD1,TGTGCCAGCAGCTGGGACAGCTTCACTGAAGCTTTCTTT,CASSWDSFTEAFF
17,TRBV19,TRBJ2-1,few,.,TGTGCCAGTAGTATAGATGGGGGCGGGAGCTCCTACAATGAGCAGTTCTTC,CASSIDGGGSSYNEQFF
13,TRBV19,TRBJ1-1,.,.,TGTGCCAGTAAAGGTTTCAGAGGCACTGAAGCTTTCTTT,CASKGFRGTEAFF
20,TRBV12-3/TRBV12-4,TRBJ2-1,many,TRBD2,TGTGCCAGCAGATTCCAAGGGGGCTTTGGGACTAGCGGAGATTACAATGAGCAGTTCTTC,CASRFQGGFGTSGDYNEQFF